A selection of T cell receptor beta chains follows, all from one sample in a study of T cells in Graves' hyperthyroidism and ophthalmopathy. Using its own MiXCR run on the multiplex PCR reads, TCRdb lists one record per CDR3 protein. This sample yields a few hundred thousand distinct CDR3 sequences, of which about 16% are seen a single time; roughly 3.3% belongs to the top ten. The sequencing input was blood. These receptor sequences come from a woman aged 35 to 49 with Graves' ophthalmopathy. CDR3s include the opening cysteine and the closing phenylalanine or tryptophan. Each record gives: clone size, V gene, J gene, D gene, CDR3 DNA, CDR3 protein. D genes are given only for firm matches. Clone size is shown for a subset of rows, as once, few, many or a class of expanded clone.

>many|TRBV28|TRBJ2-1|TRBD2
TGTGCCAGCAGTATCACCGGGAGGGGGTCCCCCTACAATGAGCAGTTCTTC
CASSITGRGSPYNEQFF
>many|TRBV5-1|TRBJ2-2|TRBD2
TGCGCCAGCAGCATCCTAGCGGGAGGGCCTATGAACACCGGGGAGCTGTTTTTT
CASSILAGGPMNTGELFF
>few|TRBV20-1|TRBJ2-7|.
TGCAGTGCCACTACAGGAGCCGTACTTGGCGAGCAGTACTTC
CSATTGAVLGEQYF
>few|TRBV24-1|TRBJ2-3|TRBD1
TGTGCCACCAAGGACAGGGTGACAGATACGCAGTATTTT
CATKDRVTDTQYF
>many|TRBV5-1|TRBJ1-1|TRBD1
TGTGCCAGCAGGGACAGCCTGAACACTGAAGCTTTCTTT
CASRDSLNTEAFF
>.|TRBV5-1|TRBJ1-1|.
TGCGCCAGCAGCTCCCCAGGGAAGAATGAAGCTTTCTTT
CASSSPGKNEAFF
>few|TRBV2|TRBJ2-4|TRBD2
TGTGCCAGCAGTGATGTAGCGGGCCTAAACATTCAGTACTTC
CASSDVAGLNIQYF
>few|TRBV6-6|TRBJ1-5|TRBD1
TGTGCCAGCAGTTACTCGACAGGGGCCGGTCAGCCCCAGCATTTT
CASSYSTGAGQPQHF
>many|TRBV5-1|TRBJ1-1|.
TGCGCCAGCAGCTTTACCGGGACCATGAACACTGAAGCTTTCTTT
CASSFTGTMNTEAFF
>.|TRBV29-1|TRBJ2-6|.
TGCAGCGTCAAATCACAAAACGGGGCCAACGTCCTGACTTTC
CSVKSQNGANVLTF
>few|TRBV3-1|TRBJ2-2|.
TGTGCCAGCAGCCAAGAGGGGGTCGGGACCGGGGAGCTGTTTTTT
CASSQEGVGTGELFF
>many|TRBV28|TRBJ2-1|TRBD2
TGTGCCAGCAGTACCTGGACTAGCGGGAGCAACAATGAGCAGTTCTTC
CASSTWTSGSNNEQFF
>many|TRBV9|TRBJ2-7|.
TGTGCCAGCAGCGCAACGGGCTACGAGCAGTACTTC
CASSATGYEQYF
>.|TRBV5-5|TRBJ2-2|.
TGTGCCAGCAGCTTTCTCCCCGAACAGGCCTCACGATTGGGACTGTTTTTT
CASSFLPEQASRLGLFF
>many|TRBV3-1|TRBJ2-7|.
TGTGCCAGCAGCCAAGATCGGCTGTACGAGCAGTACTTC
CASSQDRLYEQYF
>few|TRBV6-1|TRBJ2-1|.
TGTGCCAGCAGTGACAGTACTGAGCAGTTCTTC
CASSDSTEQFF
>many|TRBV20-1|TRBJ1-2|.
TGCAGTGCTAGAGATCTCAAGTTATCTACAAACTGGGGCTATGGCTACACCTTC
CSARDLKLSTNWGYGYTF
>.|TRBV20-1|TRBJ2-7|.
TGCAGTGCTAGAGATTACGGTGACTCCTACGAGCAGTACTTC
CSARDYGDSYEQYF
>.|TRBV4-1|TRBJ2-1|TRBD2
TGCGCCTCCCTAGCGGGAGACTACAATGAGCAGTTCTTC
CASLAGDYNEQFF
>many|TRBV18|TRBJ1-2|.
TGTGCCAGCTCACAGGGACTCGACGGCTACACCTTC
CASSQGLDGYTF
>few|TRBV19|TRBJ1-6|.
TGTGCCAGTAGTATGATTCCGACAGGTTATTCACCCCTCCACTTT
CASSMIPTGYSPLHF
>many|TRBV5-1|TRBJ2-1|TRBD2
TGCGCCAGCAGCTTGGTTGCGGGAGGGGGGTACAATGAGCAGTTCTTC
CASSLVAGGGYNEQFF
>.|TRBV4-1|TRBJ2-7|.
TGCGCCAGCAGCCGACCGGGACGGCCCTACGAGCAGTACTTC
CASSRPGRPYEQYF
>.|TRBV5-4|TRBJ2-3|TRBD1
TGTGCCAGCAGCTTGGAGGACAGGGTAGATACGCAGTATTTT
CASSLEDRVDTQYF
>few|TRBV20-1|TRBJ1-3|.
TGCAGTGCTAGTGCCGGGACATACTCTGGAAACACCATATATTTT
CSASAGTYSGNTIYF
>.|TRBV2|TRBJ2-1|.
TGTGCCAGCAGGGAGGGACTGGGGTACAATGAGCAGTTCTTC
CASREGLGYNEQFF
>many|TRBV6-2/TRBV6-3|TRBJ1-5|TRBD1
TGTGCCAGCAGTAAACTACAGGGGGCATCTGGCAATCAGCCCCAGCATTTT
CASSKLQGASGNQPQHF
>.|TRBV12-3/TRBV12-4|TRBJ2-7|TRBD1
TGTGCCAGCAGTTTCGGGACAGGGGGCGACGAGCAGTACTTC
CASSFGTGGDEQYF
>many|TRBV28|TRBJ2-7|TRBD1
TGTGCCAGCAGCCCTCCGGACAGGGTTGACGAGCAGTACTTC
CASSPPDRVDEQYF
>many|TRBV3-1|TRBJ1-5|.
TGTGCCAGCAGCCAAGGAGGTCAGCCCCAGCATTTT
CASSQGGQPQHF
>many|TRBV7-2|TRBJ1-1|TRBD1
TGTGCCAGCAGCTTACCGGGACAGGAAGCTTTCTTT
CASSLPGQEAFF
>many|TRBV7-6|TRBJ2-5|.
TGTGCCAGCAGCTTGAGGGACACGCTCCAAGAGACCCAGTACTTC
CASSLRDTLQETQYF
>many|TRBV7-8|TRBJ2-7|TRBD2
TGTGCCAGCAGGTCTCGGGAGGGATTCTACGAGCAGTACTTC
CASRSREGFYEQYF
>.|TRBV7-8|TRBJ2-2|TRBD1
TGTGCCAGCAGCTCCGGGACAGGGGGCAACACCGGGGAGCTGTTTTTT
CASSSGTGGNTGELFF
>.|TRBV7-2|TRBJ1-2|TRBD1
TGTGCCAGCAGCGGGGCCGGGACAGGGCATGGCTACACCTTC
CASSGAGTGHGYTF
>many|TRBV20-1|TRBJ1-1|.
TGCAGTGCTCGTGACAGACATGAAGCTTTCTTT
CSARDRHEAFF
>.|TRBV20-1|TRBJ1-2|.
TGCAGTGCTAGGTTGACAGATTATGGCTACACCTTC
CSARLTDYGYTF
>.|TRBV6-1|TRBJ2-1|TRBD1
TGTGCCAGCAGTGAGGGACAGGGGTACACTGAGCAGTTCTTC
CASSEGQGYTEQFF
>many|TRBV28|TRBJ1-6|.
TGTGCCAGCAGTTCGGGCGGGAGAAAGGATTCACCCCTCCACTTT
CASSSGGRKDSPLHF
>many|TRBV28|TRBJ2-3|TRBD2
TGTGCCAGCACTGCAGCGGGAATCACAGATACGCAGTATTTT
CASTAAGITDTQYF
>many|TRBV18|TRBJ1-6|.
TGTGCCAGCTCACCAGGACAGATCGAGAATTCACCCCTCCACTTT
CASSPGQIENSPLHF
>few|TRBV19|TRBJ2-7|.
TGTGCCAGTAGTATAGGGGGTTTCGGCTCCTACGAGCAGTACTTC
CASSIGGFGSYEQYF
>.|TRBV11-3|TRBJ2-3|.
TGTGCCAGCTACACAGATACGCAGTATTTT
CASYTDTQYF
>.|TRBV5-5|TRBJ2-7|TRBD1
TGTGCCAGCAGCCAAGGACCCCCGGGACAGGGCTACGAGCAGTACTTC
CASSQGPPGQGYEQYF
>many|TRBV6-6|TRBJ2-7|.
TGTGCCAGCAGTTACGGGGGACCTCCCTACGAGCAGTACTTC
CASSYGGPPYEQYF
>.|TRBV5-1|TRBJ1-3|.
TGCGCCAGCAGCCGGGGGGGTTCTGAAAACACCATATATTTT
CASSRGGSENTIYF
>.|TRBV4-1|TRBJ1-5|TRBD1
TGCGCCAGCAGCCCAGACAGGGGAGGTAGCAATCAGCCCCAGCATTTT
CASSPDRGGSNQPQHF
>.|TRBV28|TRBJ2-1|TRBD1
TGTGCCAGCGGAACCCGGGACAGGGCGTTCTTC
CASGTRDRAFF
>.|TRBV6-1|TRBJ2-3|.
TGTGCCAGCAGTGAAGCGGAGGGGGACAGATACACAGATACGCAGTATTTT
CASSEAEGDRYTDTQYF
>many|TRBV7-2|TRBJ2-7|TRBD1
TGTGCCAGCAGCCCAGTTTGGGGGACAGGGCAGGGCGAGCAGTACTTC
CASSPVWGTGQGEQYF
>.|TRBV7-8|TRBJ2-5|.
TGTGCCAGCAGCTTAAGGAGACGGTTGGGGGAGACCCAGTACTTC
CASSLRRRLGETQYF
>many|TRBV6-1|TRBJ2-7|TRBD1
TGTGCCAGCAGCCTCGGGACAGGGTTCTTCGAGCAGTACTTC
CASSLGTGFFEQYF
>many|TRBV20-1|TRBJ2-1|TRBD1
TGCAGTGCCTTTGGACAGGTTTCTTCTTGGGATGAGCAGTTCTTC
CSAFGQVSSWDEQFF
>many|TRBV18|TRBJ2-5|.
TGTGCCAGCTCAACAGGGCAAGAGACCCAGTACTTC
CASSTGQETQYF
>.|TRBV29-1|TRBJ2-3|TRBD1
TGCAGCGTCTCCCAACCAGAGACAGGGAGTCCAGATACGCAGTATTTT
CSVSQPETGSPDTQYF